This TCR beta chain appears in the sequencing data of a study of blood T cell repertoires in COVID-19 (dated by TCRdb to 2020 to 2022). Study-level background: Samples from collaborators originated in the United States, Italy and Spain and spanned both the acute and convalescent phases of COVID-19. Where available, HLA class I and class II types were obtained from metadata supplied by the sample provider rather than from assay-based typing. The samples were drawn from the first 160 participants of the ongoing ImmuneRACE study and from 950 to 1,500 subjects provided by 6 global collaborators. The prospective study material was composed of cDNA or gDNA derived from T cells, B-cell-depleted T cells, or PBMCs. Nearly every sample came with metadata listing a de-identified subject ID, COVID-19 status, age in years and sex. The repertoires were released in a freely available public database intended as a resource for research on the immune response to SARS-CoV-2. The dataset comprised deeply sampled blood TCRbeta repertoires from subjects exposed to, actively infected with, or recovered from COVID-19. General conclusions and limits of the study: How much clinical and demographic metadata was included differed by source and by participant, and the metadata was provided uncurated.

Each collaborating institution followed its own protocols to collect whole blood in K2EDTA tubes. For TCRbeta analysis, collaborators shipped samples in one of three forms: frozen whole blood, isolated PBMCs, or DNA extracted from either of those sample types. TCRbeta CDR3 regions were amplified from genomic DNA using the immunoSEQ Assay, a bias-controlled multiplex PCR. Regarding the original processing steps: The number of nucleated cells in each sample was estimated by amplification of reference gene primers within the assay. To quantify the absolute abundance of each unique TCRbeta CDR3 rearrangement, sequence reads were collapsed and filtered. For each sample, productive Simpson clonality was calculated by taking the square root of Simpson's diversity index across productive rearrangements. TCRdb limited this immuneACCESS table to in-frame rearrangements with V and J called. A share of clones is missing; checked studies link under half to unresolved V genes, and the rest is unexplained. V, J and clone size were drawn from that table, and D and trimming were deduced from the DNA. In this sample the table shows more than 90,000 clones, about 80% of which occur a single time. About 6.6% of the sample goes to the ten largest clones.

About this clone: Its specific antigen is unknown. Base qualities are not recorded, but no much larger clone differs from it by a single base.

Sequences were obtained from peripheral blood. The origin of this receptor is a man aged 70-80 years with acute or convalescent COVID-19.

The CDR3 here reads CASSLYRQAFEYF. The DNA is TGTGCCAGCAGTTTATACCGCCAGGCGTTTGAGTACTTC. The chain is made from TRBV27 and TRBJ2-7; the D segment cannot be called with confidence. The CDR3, cysteine through phenylalanine, is 13 amino acids long. Here the CDR3 DNA is all that survives: 39 bases in frame from base 1. As encoded in the germline V gene (reference sequence), CDR1 is MNHEY while CDR2 is SMNVEV. Trimming removed 1 base from V and 11 bases from J, leaving 15 bases between the germline ends.